Below are 26 T cell receptor beta chains sequenced from a single sample in a study of early T cells in non-severe SARS-CoV-2 infection. TCRdb ran MiXCR on the 5' RACE reads and lists one entry per CDR3 protein. The sample holds more than 20,000 distinct CDR3 sequences, around 6% seen once. Sequencing was performed on whole blood. The origin of the receptors is an adult who was a healthcare worker with PCR-confirmed SARS-CoV-2 infection or an uninfected control (not recorded which).

This clonotype was observed many times. The chain links TRBV4-2 to TRBJ2-5; TRBD1 agrees at 10 bases. The V segment lost 4 bases and the J segment 5 bases; nucleotides outside the gene matches: 16. CDR1 is LGHNA and CDR2 is YNFKEQ in the germline V gene. This CDR3 spans 18 amino acids. Here the CDR3 DNA reads TGTGCCAGCAGCCGAGCCAGAGACAGGGGGCGAAAGGGCGAGACCCAGTACTTC. Translating it yields CASSRARDRGRKGETQYF.

This clonotype was counted many times. This chain links TRBV20-1 with TRBJ1-1, with D tentatively TRBD1 (5 bases). Trimming took 5 bases from V and 3 from J, leaving 13 bases between them. Germline V gene lookup returns CDR1 DFQATT and CDR2 SNEGSKA (reference sequence). This CDR3 spans 13 amino acids. Here the CDR3 DNA reads TGCAGTGCTCCCGGGACGGGTGACACTGAAGCTTTCTTT. Translating gives CSAPGTGDTEAFF.

The J gene is TRBJ2-5, the V gene TRBV12-2; TRBD2, the D gene given by the table, was not confirmed from the DNA. TRBV12-2 is assigned pseudogene status. This CDR3 spans 16 amino acids. CDR3 in DNA: TGTGCAAGTCGCTTAGCGGGGCTAGCGGTCCAAGAGACCCAGTACTTC. Translating it yields CASRLAGLAVQETQYF.

This chain links TRBV20-1 with TRBJ2-3, with TRBD2 matching 9 bases. Germline CDR1 and CDR2: DFQATT and SNEGSKA (reference sequence). This CDR3 comprises 17 residues. With V trimmed by 4 bases and J by 2 bases, 13 bases remained unmatched. CDR3 sequence (DNA): TGCAGTGCTAATCCAACGCTAGCGGGGCTAAACACAGATACGCAGTATTTT. It translates to CSANPTLAGLNTDTQYF.

This clonotype was counted a few times. The chain employs TRBV3-1 and TRBJ2-3; D uncertain. The CDR3 is made up of 13 amino acids. With 2 bases removed from V and 6 bases from J, the gap between germline ends came to 9 bases. Germline loops: CDR1 LGHDT, CDR2 YNNKEL (reference sequence). The CDR3 region has the DNA TGTGCCAGCAGCCAAACTGTTCTCGATACGCAGTATTTT. Protein: CASSQTVLDTQYF.

Sample share makes this clonotype medium-sized. The CDR3 reads CSALALYNEQFF. DNA of the CDR3: TGCAGCGCCCTGGCGCTTTACAATGAGCAGTTCTTC. The chain is built from TRBV29-1 and TRBJ2-1; D ambiguous. Germline lookup yields CDR1 SQVTM and CDR2 ANQGSEA. The CDR3 consists of 12 residues. V gave up 7 bases and J gave up 4 bases, with 11 bases separating them.

At least ten counts were recorded for this clonotype. The CDR3 region is CSARDREWGRLEKLFF. CDR3 nucleotide sequence: TGCAGTGCTAGAGATCGCGAATGGGGGAGGCTCGAAAAACTGTTTTTT. This chain links TRBV20-1 with TRBJ1-4; maybe TRBD1 (5 bases). The CDR3 runs to 16 residues. Trimming shortened V by 0 bases and J by 8 bases, and 19 bases separated the two germline ends. From germline, CDR1 is DFQATT and CDR2 SNEGSKA (reference sequence).

This clonotype turned up a few times. The chain links TRBV2 to TRBJ1-1; D may be TRBD1 (6 bases). This CDR3 has 15 residues. Trimming shortened V by 6 bases and J by 0 bases, and 14 bases separated the two germline ends. Germline values: CDR1 SNHLY, CDR2 FYNNEI. The CDR3 sequence is CASRETGVMNTEAFF. The DNA of the CDR3 is TGTGCCAGCAGGGAGACAGGAGTCATGAACACTGAAGCTTTCTTT.

This clonotype has ten or more counts. The chain has TRBV28 and TRBJ2-1, with 7 positions matching TRBD1. This CDR3 comprises 14 residues. CDR1 and CDR2 from the germline V gene are MDHEN and SYDVKM. V lost 7 bases and J lost 9; bases outside the gene matches: 12. This chain's CDR3 is CASTQTGDGGEQFF. The CDR3 DNA is TGTGCCAGCACCCAAACAGGGGACGGAGGTGAGCAGTTCTTC.

This clonotype was recorded many times. The chain joins TRBV12-3 or TRBV12-4 to TRBJ1-5, with D possibly matching TRBD1 (6 bases). CDR3 length equals 13 residues. The V end was cut by 7 bases, the J end by 3 bases, with 10 bases between. CDR3 amino acids: CASTRTDNQPQHF. The CDR3 DNA follows: TGTGCCAGCACCCGGACAGACAATCAGCCCCAGCATTTT.

This clonotype was seen repeatedly, ten times or more. J is TRBJ1-3 and V is TRBV9; TRBD1 might be the D (5 bases). The V end was cut by 5 bases, the J end by 0 bases, with 12 bases between. Germline values: CDR1 SGDLS, CDR2 YYNGEE. This CDR3 has 15 amino acids. In nucleotides, the CDR3 is TGTGCCAGCAGTCGACTTGACAGCTCTGGAAACACCATATATTTT. Its translation is CASSRLDSSGNTIYF.

This clonotype was seen at least ten times. V gene TRBV11-2 combines with J gene TRBJ2-3; TRBD1 aligns across 8 bases. The CDR3 has 16 amino acids. Germline V gives CDR1 SGHAT, CDR2 FQNNGV. V lost 0 bases and J lost 4; bases outside the gene matches: 6. In DNA, the CDR3 is TGTGCCAGCAGCTTAGACGGCAGGGGGCGATCAGATACGCAGTATTTT. The encoded protein is CASSLDGRGRSDTQYF.

This clonotype was observed many times. This chain uses TRBV18 with TRBJ2-5; weak D call: TRBD2 (5 bases). This CDR3 contains 14 residues. V lost 3 bases, J lost 3 bases, and 11 bases lay in between. Looked up from germline, CDR1 is KGHSH and CDR2 is LQKENI. The CDR3 spells CASSPSVGEETQYF. The CDR3 nucleotides read TGTGCCAGCTCACCTAGTGTCGGGGAAGAGACCCAGTACTTC.

This clonotype was seen ten or more times. V is TRBV9 and J is TRBJ2-3, with 7 bases matching TRBD2. The junction had 5 bases not matched to a gene; V was cut back by 4 bases and J by 0 bases. The CDR3 spans 15 residues. Germline V gene sequence: CDR1 SGDLS, CDR2 YYNGEE. CDR3 coding DNA: TGTGCCAGCAGCTTCACGGGGGGTAGCACAGATACGCAGTATTTT. It translates to CASSFTGGSTDTQYF.

There are many counts of this clonotype. This chain joins TRBV6-2 or TRBV6-3 and TRBJ2-5; 9 positions match TRBD2. In germline, CDR1 is MNHEY, CDR2 SVGEGT. V shed 2 bases, J shed 3 bases, and the junction held 13 bases outside the gene matches. The CDR3 consists of 18 residues. The CDR3 nucleotides are TGTGCCAGCAGTTACGGAAGTGTCTTAGCGGGGGCGAAAGAGACCCAGTACTTC. Residues: CASSYGSVLAGAKETQYF.

The table lists this clonotype with many counts. V and J are TRBV20-1 and TRBJ2-3, with TRBD2 as a possible D gene (5 bases). The CDR3 length is 14 residues. V lost 5 bases to trimming and J lost 2 bases, with 14 bases between them. Germline values: CDR1 DFQATT, CDR2 SNEGSKA (reference sequence). This CDR3 reads CSAVDSAVTDTQYF. CDR3 nucleotide sequence: TGCAGTGCTGTGGACTCCGCCGTCACAGATACGCAGTATTTT.

This clonotype was observed many times. The chain employs TRBV7-8 and TRBJ2-5; D uncertain. The CDR3 extends over 15 amino acids. The germline V gene has CDR1 SGHVS and CDR2 FQNEAQ. Trimming cost V 5 bases and J 5 bases, with 18 bases left between them. CDR3 residues: CASSRQVGGRETQYF. In DNA form, the CDR3 reads TGTGCCAGCAGCCGCCAGGTCGGCGGTAGGGAGACCCAGTACTTC.

J is TRBJ2-5 and V is TRBV11-3, with 8 bases identical to TRBD1. The CDR3 is 14 amino acids. The germline V gene has CDR1 SGHNT and CDR2 YENEEA. V lost 1 base to trimming and J lost 4 bases; unmatched junction nucleotides: 2. CDR3 nucleotide sequence: TGTGCCAGCAGCTTAGGGACAGGGTCAGAGACCCAGTACTTC. This codes for CASSLGTGSETQYF. Full variable domain (remainder filled in from reference TRBV11-3 and TRBJ2-5): EAGVVQSPRYKIIEKKQPVAFWCNPISGHNTLYWYLQNLGQGPELLIRYENEEAVDDSQLPKDRFSAERLKGVDSTLKIQPAELGDSAVYLCASSLGTGSETQYFGPGTRLLVL.

This clonotype was observed a few times. The chain links TRBV19 to TRBJ1-4; 8 bases match TRBD1. There are 16 residues in the CDR3. Germline-derived CDR1 and CDR2 are LNHDA and SQIVND (reference sequence). V lost 7 bases and J lost 8; bases outside the gene matches: 15. The CDR3 is CASTSDRANRNEKLFF. CDR3 in DNA: TGTGCCAGTACCTCGGACAGGGCGAACCGCAACGAAAAACTGTTTTTT.

This clonotype was seen repeatedly, ten times or more. The gene calls are TRBV5-1 and TRBJ1-3; 7 bases align to TRBD1. The ends lost 4 bases at V and 2 bases at J; junction bases unmatched: 3. The CDR3 covers 14 residues. In germline, CDR1 is SGHRS, CDR2 YFSETQ. CDR3 bases: TGCGCCAGCAGCCTTCAGGGGGCTGGAAACACCATATATTTT. Residues: CASSLQGAGNTIYF.

The rearrangement uses TRBV20-1 and TRBJ2-1; TRBD2 aligns across 9 bases. Germline trimming cut 3 bases from V and 10 bases from J; bases unmatched to any gene: 10. The germline V gene has CDR1 DFQATT and CDR2 SNEGSKA (reference sequence). CDR3 size: 14 residues. The CDR3 is CSASGGASGTEQFF. The CDR3 DNA sequence: TGCAGTGCTAGCGGGGGGGCTAGCGGGACCGAGCAGTTCTTC.

This clonotype was seen ten or more times. The chain has TRBV12-2 and TRBJ2-3; the D call TRBD2 from the table was never checked on the DNA. TRBV12-2 is a pseudogene locus. This CDR3 has 16 residues. The CDR3 DNA follows: TGTGCAAGTCGCTGCCCGGGACTCCAGAGCACAGATACGCAGTATTTT. Protein sequence: CASRCPGLQSTDTQYF.

This clonotype occurred a few times. This chain connects TRBV7-2 to TRBJ2-7, with D perhaps being TRBD1 or TRBD2 (7 bases each). CDR3 length: 15 residues. Between the trimmed V and J ends, which lost 5 bases and 3 bases, there was a span of 17 bases. Germline V gene data show CDR1 as SGHTA and CDR2 as FQGNSA. The CDR3: CASSPVRGGGYEQYF. Written as DNA, the CDR3 is TGTGCCAGCAGCCCAGTCAGGGGGGGCGGCTACGAGCAGTACTTC.

Many counts were recorded for this clonotype. This chain links TRBV11-2 with TRBJ2-7, with TRBD1 matching 7 bases. Germline V lookup: CDR1 SGHAT, CDR2 FQNNGV. This CDR3 has 15 residues. V trimming: 5 bases; J trimming: 0 bases; junction bases outside the gene matches: 7. CDR3 sequence reads: CASSLPTGASYEQYF. The CDR3 DNA reads as TGTGCCAGCAGCCTCCCTACAGGGGCCTCCTACGAGCAGTACTTC.

Many counts were recorded for this clonotype. V and J are TRBV10-2 and TRBJ2-3; 12 nucleotides line up with TRBD2. Germline V gene lookup returns CDR1 WSHSY and CDR2 SAAADI. The CDR3 sequence is 15 residues long. The ends lost 5 bases at V and 3 bases at J; junction bases unmatched: 3. CDR3: CASSQLAGGTDTQYF. The CDR3 DNA reads as TGCGCCAGCAGTCAACTAGCGGGGGGTACAGATACGCAGTATTTT.

This clonotype was counted at least ten times. The CDR3 is CASSRLTVKLEAFF. CDR3 bases: TGTGCCAGCAGTCGCCTGACAGTAAAACTTGAAGCTTTCTTT. The chain has TRBV6-5 and TRBJ1-1, with D possibly matching TRBD1 (5 bases). V shed 5 bases and J shed 7 bases, with 17 bases lying between them. This CDR3 comprises 14 residues. The germline gives CDR1 MNHEY, CDR2 SVGAGI.